This T cell receptor beta chain was sequenced in a study of radiotherapy plus CTLA-4 blockade in lung cancer. V lost 7 bases to trimming and J lost 1 base, with 13 bases between them. This CDR3 has 14 amino acids. Germline V gene sequence: CDR1 LNHDA, CDR2 SQIVND (reference sequence). Using immunoSEQ multiplex PCR, the repertoire was profiled, and TCRdb retains in-frame clones only, with some absent. Of some 37,000 clones in the sample, over 60% were seen once. Focal radiation plus CTLA-4 blockade with ipilimumab was administered to patients who had chemo-refractory metastatic non-small-cell lung cancer.

The material sequenced was peripheral blood, taken from a patient treated with radiotherapy plus ipilimumab. This TCR was recovered from a human donor with non-small cell lung cancer who had stable disease on radiotherapy plus ipilimumab. The V call is TRBV19, the J call TRBJ1-1; D perhaps matches TRBD1 (6 bases). DNA for the CDR3: TGTGCCAGTATGCTGGGGGCTCGGAACACTGAAGCTTTCTTT. Translated, it gives CASMLGARNTEAFF.